This T cell receptor beta chain was captured by sequencing in a study of tumor-infiltrating lymphocytes in primary liver carcinoma (dated by TCRdb to the late 2010s). Describing the broader study: Between late 2015 and March 2016, about 5 patients in China with histopathologically diagnosed primary liver carcinoma had surgical resection. The five patients, three men and two women aged 30 to 69 years, had hepatocellular carcinoma (four) or combined HCC and intrahepatic cholangiocarcinoma (one). The five patients had tumors staged T1-T3 N0M0, with maximum diameters ranging from about 4 to 11 cm. Each sample produced about 3.5 to 8 million productive TCRbeta reads, and read depth showed no significant difference between tissue types. For each liver tumor, the study sampled five regions along with adjacent normal tissue and blood, and applied TCRbeta repertoire sequencing, expression microarrays and whole-exome sequencing. A total of some 35 specimens from 5 patients went through TCRbeta repertoire sequencing, namely 25 tumor regions, 5 adjacent noncancerous liver tissues and 5 peripheral blood samples. Technical replicate repertoires showed high reproducibility, with mean shared-clone rates around 0.9 and correlation coefficients above 0.98.

Blood RNA was extracted from unsorted whole blood using TRIzol reagent, and germline DNA was obtained with the DNeasy Blood & Tissue kit. Patients had chronic HBV infection and were treatment-naive at sampling. Before surgery, 3.5 to 4 milliliters of peripheral blood were drawn into K2EDTA tubes. In the case of this clonotype: Its antigen remains undetermined. No per-base quality is available; no much larger clone lies one base away.

Using a constant-region primer and ProtoScript II reverse transcriptase, TCRbeta-specific cDNA was reverse-transcribed from about 460 ng total RNA. The TCRbeta libraries were prepared through three rounds of nested multiplex PCR following a slightly modified ARM-PCR procedure. Each of the first two PCR rounds ran for around 10 cycles using multiplex TRBV1-TRBV30 forward primers together with a Cbeta reverse primer. A final 25-cycle PCR with Deep VentR polymerase added sample barcodes and Illumina adapters. Before sequencing, amplicons of 200-500 bp were gel-purified using a QIAquick gel extraction kit. The TCRbeta amplicons were sequenced with 250-bp paired-end reads on an Illumina HiSeq 2500. As for the authors' bioinformatics: Trimmomatic v0.33 was used to quality-trim the reads, and FLASH v1.2.11 was used to merge paired reads so that full CDR3 sequences could be recovered. MiGEC v1.2.1b assigned V, D and J germline segments to the rearranged TCRbeta sequences. Clonotype statistics and Shannon-Wiener diversity indices were computed with VDJtools v1.0.0. Except for diversity analysis, only the 250 most abundant clonotypes of each sample were used in subsequent analyses to reduce sampling bias. TCRdb passed the public sequencing reads through fastp at Q25 and MiXCR, retaining productive beta sequences. Each CDR3 protein gets just one entry, which takes the most common genes and DNA from the rows behind it. Clone size and V and J calls follow TCRdb, not the original study. Across this sample there are 300,000 to 400,000 distinct CDR3 sequences, with 65% seen only once. Of the sample, roughly 6% falls within the top ten clones.

The CDR3 has 14 amino acids, counting the end cysteine and phenylalanine. The DNA shown is the 42-base CDR3, in frame from base 1. A distance of 12 bases separates the germline ends of V and J, which lose 3 bases and 3 bases respectively. The germline V gene supplies CDR1 MDHEN and CDR2 SYDVKM. Summary of the overall study and its limitations: Only a few patients were included in the study, and the authors note that the findings should be validated in a larger study. Bulk unsorted samples precluded comparing CD4+ and CD8+ T cell repertoires. The top 250 clones made up a significantly larger repertoire fraction in tumors than in blood (p = 0.039). Only the TCR beta chain was sequenced, so true repertoire diversity is likely underestimated because unpaired alpha chains were not captured. Repertoire overlap was found to be higher between tumor regions (mean approximately 35%) than between tumor-adjacent (around 17%) or tumor-blood (around 15%) pairs, consistent with antigen-driven expansion.

The origin of this receptor is a man aged 35 to 55 with primary liver carcinoma and hepatitis B virus infection. The receptor chain draws on TRBV28 and TRBJ2-7, with a weak D call of TRBD1 (5 bases match). The sample comprised peripheral blood. The nucleotides read TGTGCCAGCAGTTTGGATGGACATTTCTACGAGCAGTACTTC. Translated, this gives CASSLDGHFYEQYF.